This T cell receptor (beta chain) is drawn from a study of radiation and T cells in renal cell carcinoma. Looking at the study overall: Nephrectomy followed 15 Gy stereotactic body radiation by 4 weeks.

About this clone: Its matching antigen is unknown.

Study-level results: In blood, top tumor clones expanded by 2 weeks, shrinking by 4.

Germline-derived CDR1 and CDR2 are MDHEN and SYDVKM. This CDR3 comprises 15 residues. V lost 1 base and J lost 3, with 10 bases in between. The repertoire was sequenced with immunoSEQ multiplex PCR; TCRdb's copy has only in-frame clones and lacks some. In the table there are about 26,000 clones, approximately 81% of which are singletons. The time point is: blood 2 weeks post-SBRT. This sample's treatment: 15 Gy SBRT to primary tumor, nephrectomy 4 weeks later. Serial blood draws occurred at baseline and 2 and 4 weeks post-SBRT. This rearrangement joins TRBV28 to TRBJ1-5; the D is unclear. Specimen: blood, collected from a patient whose treatment included radiotherapy and nephrectomy. This clonotype originated in a man aged 55 to 70 with renal cell carcinoma. DNA for the CDR3: TGTGCCAGCAGTTTATACCCCGTATCCAATCAGCCCCAGCATTTT. Amino acids: CASSLYPVSNQPQHF.